Below, one T cell receptor (beta chain) is given with its context. The antigen remains unidentified. The sample is drawn from a study of cytomegalovirus exposure and HLA in healthy donors. Study-level findings and limits: Under in vitro conditions, a few CMV-associated chains were confirmed as specific for CMV antigens. The later analysis indicated that the majority of CMV-associated TCR beta chains appeared HLA-restricted. Associated with cytomegalovirus, according to the listing, were some 180 TCR beta chains.

PCR involved 60 Vbeta and 13 Jbeta primers. Profiled with immunoSEQ multiplex PCR; TCRdb holds only in-frame clones, not every one. The sample contains approximately 85,000 clones, approximately 65% of which appear only once. Germline CDR1 is MGHRA and CDR2 is YSYEKL. The CDR3 has 15 amino acids. This chain uses TRBV4-1 with TRBJ2-5; TRBD1 aligns across 9 bases. The DNA end is a closer match to TRBJ2-7, so the J assignment may be wrong. The receptor was isolated from a woman between 25 and 40 years old in good health and CMV-seropositive. The source material was PBMCs. The CDR3 sequence: CASRQFGTGRDEQYF. CDR3 DNA sequence: TGCGCCAGCAGGCAATTCGGGACAGGGCGCGACGAGCAGTACTTC.